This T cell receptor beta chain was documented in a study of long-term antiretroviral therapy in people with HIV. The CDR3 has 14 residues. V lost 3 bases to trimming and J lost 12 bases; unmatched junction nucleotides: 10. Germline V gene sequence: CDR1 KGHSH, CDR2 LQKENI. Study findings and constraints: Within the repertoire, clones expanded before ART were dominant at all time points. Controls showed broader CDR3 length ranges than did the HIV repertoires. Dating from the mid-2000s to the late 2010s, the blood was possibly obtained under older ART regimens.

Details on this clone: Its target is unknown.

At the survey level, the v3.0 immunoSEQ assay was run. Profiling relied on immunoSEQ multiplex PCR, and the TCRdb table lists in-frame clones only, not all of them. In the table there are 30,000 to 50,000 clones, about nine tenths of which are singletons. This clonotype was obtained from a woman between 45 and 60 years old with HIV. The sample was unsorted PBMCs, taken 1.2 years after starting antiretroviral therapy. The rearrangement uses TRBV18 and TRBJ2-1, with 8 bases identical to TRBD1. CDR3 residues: CASSPGDRRGGQFF. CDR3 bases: TGTGCCAGCTCACCTGGGGACAGGCGAGGGGGGCAGTTCTTC.